This TCR beta chain derives from a study of cytomegalovirus exposure and HLA in healthy donors. In regard to this clone: Its specificity is unknown.

A multiplex PCR was run with 60 Vbeta primers and 13 Jbeta primers. The repertoire was sequenced with immunoSEQ multiplex PCR; TCRdb's copy has only in-frame clones and lacks some. The sample shows about 130,000 clones, 80% to 85% of them seen only once. Study results and limitations: TRBV6-2, TRBV6-3 and some other V segments were unresolvable in 87-base-pair reads.

Trimming cost V 8 bases and J 6 bases, with 22 bases left between them. Germline values: CDR1 MGHRA, CDR2 YSYEKL. The CDR3 covers 15 residues. Sequencing was performed on PBMCs. This sequence was found in a young man in good health and CMV-seronegative. The gene calls are TRBV4-1 and TRBJ1-1, with no clear D. The DNA for the CDR3 is TGCGCCAGCCGGCAAGTGAGAGGGAATGTGGCTGAAGCTTTCTTT. It is translated as CASRQVRGNVAEAFF.